This TCR beta chain was identified during a study of beta chain features in type 1 diabetes. A remark on this clone: What it binds is unknown.

The study's findings and limits: PCR might show a preference for shorter templates, equally across patients and controls. Shorter TCRB CDR3s, moderately but significantly so, marked every one of the four CD4+ subsets in Type 1 diabetes patients.

The V gene end was trimmed by 0 bases and the J gene end by 3 bases; junction bases not matched to a gene: 7. Germline-derived CDR1 and CDR2 are SGHTA and FQGNSA. CDR3 size: 17 residues. The isolated RNA, all of it, was reverse transcribed, so expressed TCRB transcripts were what got sequenced. The table came from immunoSEQ multiplex PCR; TCRdb's copy has only in-frame clones and leaves some out. Of nearly 700,000 clones in the sample, roughly 12% are singletons; the top ten hold less than 0.025%. Via the markers CD45RO/CCR7/CD25/CD127/CD95/CD27, stem cell-like memory, regulatory, central memory and naive CD4+ cells were sorted. Purities in excess of 95% were seen in all sorted populations.

Material for sequencing was naive CD4+ T cells from blood. The rearrangement joins TRBV7-2 to TRBJ2-1; TRBD1 matches at 8 bases. The clonotype comes from a man aged 18 to 29 with type 1 diabetes. The CDR3 protein is CASSLASTGGIYNEQFF. The CDR3 bases are TGTGCCAGCAGCTTAGCATCCACAGGGGGGATCTACAATGAGCAGTTCTTC.